The 27 T cell receptor beta chains below all came from one sample that was sequenced in a study of T cells after somatic rescue of genetic block. Assay used: immunoSEQ multiplex PCR; TCRdb lists only in-frame clones, some missing. The table includes approximately 14,000 clones, just over 70% detected once. Specimen: peripheral blood mononuclear cells (PBMCs). The source of these receptors is a man between 18 and 29 years old.

This clone is a singleton in its sample. This chain connects TRBV27 to TRBJ2-7, with 9 bases fitting TRBD1. V shed 5 bases, J shed 3 bases, and the junction held 8 bases outside the gene matches. The CDR3 totals 15 residues. Germline CDR1 reads MNHEY; CDR2 reads SMNVEV (reference sequence). The CDR3 DNA sequence: TGTGCCAGCAGTCACACCGGGACAGGGATCTACGAGCAGTACTTC. It specifies CASSHTGTGIYEQYF.

This clone was observed a few times. The V and J genes are TRBV5-4 and TRBJ1-1, with TRBD1 matching 8 bases. V trimming: 4 bases; J trimming: 1 base; junction bases outside the gene matches: 3. The germline gives CDR1 SGHNT, CDR2 YYREEE (reference sequence). The CDR3 extends over 14 amino acids. The CDR3 DNA reads TGTGCCAGCAGCCCACAGGGGGGGAACACTGAAGCTTTCTTT. Translating gives CASSPQGGNTEAFF.

This chain uses TRBV18 with TRBJ1-1; D not certain. The CDR3 is made up of 14 amino acids. Germline V gives CDR1 KGHSH, CDR2 LQKENI. V lost 4 bases and J 2 bases, leaving 11 bases between the germline ends. CDR3 amino acids: CASSRTMDNTEAFF. CDR3 nucleotides: TGTGCCAGCTCACGGACCATGGATAACACTGAAGCTTTCTTT.

This clone was detected a few times. The chain employs TRBV5-1 and TRBJ2-1; 8 nucleotides agree with TRBD2. The V segment lost 2 bases and the J segment 1 base; nucleotides outside the gene matches: 2. The CDR3 spans 15 residues. Germline V gene lookup returns CDR1 SGHRS and CDR2 YFSETQ. This CDR3 is CASSFSGNSYNEQFF. The CDR3 DNA reads as TGCGCCAGCAGCTTTAGCGGGAATTCCTACAATGAGCAGTTCTTC.

The J gene is TRBJ2-7, the V gene TRBV25-1, with D unclear. The V gene lost 4 bases and the J gene lost 2 bases, with 9 bases spanning the gap. Germline loops: CDR1 MGHDK, CDR2 SYGVNS. This CDR3 is 13 amino acids long. The CDR3 bases are TGTGCCAGCAGTGGTGGGTTCGCCTACGAGCAGTACTTC. Its translation is CASSGGFAYEQYF.

The sample holds a few counts of this clone. The genes are TRBV4-1 and TRBJ1-6; D might be TRBD1 (5 bases). CDR3 length: 13 residues. Trimming cost V 0 bases and J 11 bases, with 8 bases left between them. Germline CDR1 and CDR2: MGHRA and YSYEKL. CDR3 in amino acids: CASSQDRVPPLHF. CDR3 bases: TGCGCCAGCAGCCAAGACAGGGTCCCACCCCTCCACTTT.

This clone was recorded once. The V and J genes are TRBV9 and TRBJ1-2; D possibly corresponds to TRBD1 (5 bases). Germline V gene lookup returns CDR1 SGDLS and CDR2 YYNGEE. With 0 bases removed from V and 4 bases from J, the gap between germline ends came to 10 bases. The CDR3 sequence is 14 residues long. CDR3 region: CASSVDPGFYGYTF. As DNA, the CDR3 is TGTGCCAGCAGCGTAGACCCAGGGTTCTATGGCTACACCTTC. The complete variable domain, with remaining parts taken from reference TRBV9 and TRBJ1-2, reads DSGVTQTPKHLITATGQRVTLRCSPRSGDLSVYWYQQSLDQGLQFLIQYYNGEERAKGNILERFSAQQFPDLHSELNLSSLELGDSALYFCASSVDPGFYGYTFGSGTRLTVV.

The chain has TRBV6-1 and TRBJ2-7; 11 nucleotides align to TRBD1. Germline CDR1 and CDR2: MNHNS and SASEGT. The junction had 1 base not matched to a gene; V was cut back by 6 bases and J by 3 bases. CDR3 size: 13 residues. The CDR3 protein is CASRDRGLYEQYF. The CDR3 region has the DNA TGTGCCAGCAGGGACAGGGGGCTCTACGAGCAGTACTTC.

The gene calls are TRBV19 and TRBJ2-2; 12 nucleotides line up with TRBD2. Germline V gene sequence: CDR1 LNHDA, CDR2 SQIVND (reference sequence). This CDR3 region has 20 residues. V lost 7 bases to trimming and J lost 2 bases; unmatched junction nucleotides: 17. Here the CDR3 reads CASIPRGRLAGVANTGELFF. CDR3 coding DNA: TGTGCCAGTATCCCTCGGGGAAGACTAGCGGGAGTAGCAAACACCGGGGAGCTGTTTTTT.

This clone has more than one count but fewer than ten. The genes are TRBV6-5 and TRBJ1-6; D unresolved. This CDR3 region has 12 residues. CDR1 is MNHEY and CDR2 is SVGAGI in the germline V gene. V was clipped by 6 bases and J by 7 bases, with 7 bases between them. The CDR3 reads CASRQGNSPLHF. The CDR3 bases are TGTGCCAGCAGACAAGGGAATTCACCCCTCCACTTT.

This chain uses TRBV5-1 with TRBJ1-6, with 12 bases aligning to TRBD1. The CDR3 runs to 15 residues. In germline, CDR1 is SGHRS, CDR2 YFSETQ. V gave up 3 bases and J gave up 7 bases; unmatched junction bases: 2. Written as DNA, the CDR3 is TGCGCCAGCAGCTCAGGGACAGGGGGCAATTCACCCCTCCACTTT. It specifies CASSSGTGGNSPLHF.

The genes are TRBV18 and TRBJ2-3, with 9 bases lining up with TRBD2. The CDR3 is 18 residues long. The J segment lost 0 bases and the V segment lost 3 bases, leaving 10 bases of the junction unmatched. CDR1 and CDR2 from the germline V gene are KGHSH and LQKENI. Here the CDR3 DNA reads TGTGCCAGCTCACCTCCATCGCCGGGACTAGCTAGCACAGATACGCAGTATTTT. Amino acid sequence: CASSPPSPGLASTDTQYF.

This clone was seen repeatedly, ten times or more. The V gene is TRBV9, the J gene TRBJ1-1; D is uncertain. Germline CDR1 is SGDLS and CDR2 is YYNGEE. V was trimmed by 4 bases and J by 2 bases, leaving 12 bases between them. The CDR3 runs 14 residues. CDR3 sequence reads: CASSPSDGNTEAFF. The CDR3 DNA reads TGTGCCAGCAGCCCTAGCGACGGTAACACTGAAGCTTTCTTT.

The J gene is TRBJ2-5, the V gene TRBV7-9; 9 bases align to TRBD1. This CDR3 spans 16 amino acids. V trimming: 5 bases; J trimming: 5 bases; junction bases outside the gene matches: 12. Germline assignment: CDR1 SEHNR and CDR2 FQNEAQ (reference sequence). CDR3 sequence reads: CASSPTDRGGWETQYF. CDR3 DNA sequence: TGTGCCAGCAGCCCCACGGACAGGGGAGGGTGGGAGACCCAGTACTTC.

This clone is medium-sized. The V call is TRBV18, the J call TRBJ2-7, with D possibly TRBD1 on 6 matching bases. The CDR3 extends over 12 amino acids. V was clipped by 3 bases and J by 6 bases, with 9 bases between them. Looked up from germline, CDR1 is KGHSH and CDR2 is LQKENI. CDR3: CASSPNRVEQYF. Written as DNA, the CDR3 is TGTGCCAGCTCACCGAACAGGGTCGAGCAGTACTTC.

The J gene is TRBJ1-1, the V gene TRBV18; D remains unclear. This CDR3 is built from 13 residues. The V end was cut by 6 bases, the J end by 1 base, with 9 bases between. CDR1 is KGHSH and CDR2 is LQKENI in the germline V gene. CDR3: CASSLQSNTEAFF. In nucleotides, the CDR3 is TGTGCCAGCTCGCTTCAATCGAACACTGAAGCTTTCTTT.

The chain combines TRBV9 with TRBJ2-3; D possibly corresponds to TRBD2 (6 bases). CDR1 is SGDLS, CDR2 YYNGEE, per germline. Deletions cut 1 base from V and 7 bases from J, with 13 bases between. The CDR3 is 14 amino acids. In DNA form, the CDR3 reads TGTGCCAGCAGCGTATCGGCGGGGACTTATACGCAGTATTTT. Encoded protein: CASSVSAGTYTQYF.

J is TRBJ1-1 and V is TRBV21-1; no check of the table's D call, TRBD1, against the DNA was made. TRBV21-1 represents a pseudogene. CDR3 size: 14 residues. DNA for the CDR3: TGTGCCAGCCCCGTCGGGACAGGGTGCACTGAAGCTTTCTTT. This gives the protein CASPVGTGCTEAFF.

The table lists this clone with a count of one. The rearrangement links TRBV28 to TRBJ1-3; D unclear. Trimming took 2 bases from V and 4 from J, leaving 6 bases between them. Germline V gives CDR1 MDHEN, CDR2 SYDVKM. The CDR3 loop spans 13 amino acids. CDR3 protein: CASSLLAGNTIYF. CDR3 sequence (DNA): TGTGCCAGCAGTTTACTGGCAGGAAACACCATATATTTT.

The chain combines TRBV18 with TRBJ2-3; TRBD1 matches at 9 bases. Losses at the gene ends were 0 bases for V and 6 bases for J; bases not matched to a gene: 7. Looked up from germline, CDR1 is KGHSH and CDR2 is LQKENI. CDR3 length: 16 residues. DNA for the CDR3: TGTGCCAGCTCACCACCTCGGGACAGGGTCGAGGATACGCAGTATTTT. It is translated as CASSPPRDRVEDTQYF.

This chain uses TRBV7-9 with TRBJ1-4, with 7 nucleotides matching TRBD1. The length of the CDR3 is 15 residues. Germline trimming cut 5 bases from V and 7 bases from J; bases unmatched to any gene: 10. From germline, CDR1 is SEHNR and CDR2 FQNEAQ (reference sequence). CDR3 sequence reads: CASSKDRVGGEKLFF. In DNA form, the CDR3 reads TGTGCCAGCAGCAAAGACAGGGTGGGGGGTGAAAAACTGTTTTTT. Full variable domain (missing parts from reference TRBV7-9 and TRBJ1-4): DTGVSQNPRHKITKRGQNVTFRCDPISEHNRLYWYRQTLGQGPEFLTYFQNEAQLEKSRLLSDRFSAERPKGSFSTLEIQRTEQGDSAMYLCASSKDRVGGEKLFFGSGTQLSVL.

The V gene is TRBV9, the J gene TRBJ2-7; 7 bases are a match to TRBD2. J gave up 3 bases and V 2 bases, and 8 bases lay outside the gene matches. The CDR3 loop spans 15 amino acids. Germline CDR1 SGDLS, CDR2 YYNGEE. This CDR3 reads CASSVVTSVYYEQYF. DNA for the CDR3: TGTGCCAGCAGCGTTGTAACTAGCGTTTACTACGAGCAGTACTTC.

The chain uses TRBV13 and TRBJ2-1; 10 nucleotides agree with TRBD2. CDR1 is PRHDT and CDR2 is FYEKMQ in the germline V gene (reference sequence). V trimming: 5 bases; J trimming: 4 bases; junction bases outside the gene matches: 11. The CDR3 extends over 17 amino acids. This CDR3 reads CASSPQWGLASYNEQFF. The CDR3 region has the DNA TGTGCCAGCAGCCCCCAGTGGGGACTAGCGAGTTACAATGAGCAGTTCTTC.

This clone occurred a few times. The V call is TRBV16, the J call TRBJ2-5; 10 nucleotides align to TRBD1. With 4 bases clipped from V and 1 base from J, the junction kept 3 bases outside the gene matches. Germline V CDR1 and CDR2: KGHSY, FQNENV. CDR3 length equals 15 residues. CDR3 residues: CASSPRDRGQETQYF. The CDR3 DNA is TGTGCCAGCAGCCCCCGGGACAGGGGCCAAGAGACCCAGTACTTC.

The chain uses TRBV30 and TRBJ2-3, with a possible D match to TRBD1 (8 bases). Trimming took 3 bases from V and 3 from J, leaving 19 bases between them. CDR3 size: 16 residues. Germline lookup yields CDR1 GTSNPN and CDR2 SVGIG (reference sequence). The CDR3 here is CAWRSYYRGGTDTQYF. The CDR3, as DNA: TGTGCCTGGAGGAGTTATTACAGGGGGGGGACAGATACGCAGTATTTT.

This clone was seen a single time. This chain joins TRBV2 and TRBJ2-4; the D gene is possibly TRBD2 (5 bases). Germline V gives CDR1 SNHLY, CDR2 FYNNEI. Trimming cost V 5 bases and J 0 bases, with 11 bases left between them. This CDR3 contains 15 residues. In nucleotides, the CDR3 is TGTGCCAGCAGTCTCGGGGTTCTAGCCAAAAACATTCAGTACTTC. This codes for CASSLGVLAKNIQYF.

The chain is built from TRBV30 and TRBJ2-7; D unclear. CDR1 and CDR2 from the germline V gene are GTSNPN and SVGIG (reference sequence). V lost 5 bases, J lost 3 bases, and 17 bases lay in between. There are 14 residues in the CDR3. CDR3 DNA: TGTGCCTGGGGGGTTGGGTTTCGGCTCTACGAGCAGTACTTC. Amino acids: CAWGVGFRLYEQYF.